Described below is a single T cell receptor beta chain sequence and its context. Its antigen is not identified. Each ophthalmopathy patient scored at least 3 on the Clinical Activity Score and at least 4 on NOSPECS grade, with duration under 3 months. Exclusion followed for patients with uncontrolled infection, other autoimmune disease, pregnancy or lactation. These data belong to a study of T cells in Graves' hyperthyroidism and ophthalmopathy. Study background: It was at initial diagnosis, before any treatment, that peripheral blood was collected. Whole-study findings and limits: The model identified upcoming ophthalmopathy a median about 7.1 months ahead of onset.

CDR1 and CDR2 (germline): MDHEN, SYDVKM. Trimming pared 7 bases from V and 7 bases from J, leaving 17 bases between. The CDR3 totals 13 residues. RNA transcripts provided the source from which TCR beta CDR3 regions were amplified. TCR CDR3 regions were first amplified by RT-PCR with HTBI primers. TCRdb used MiXCR to reprocess the multiplex PCR reads, holding one entry per CDR3 protein. Found here are more than 500,000 distinct CDR3 sequences, roughly a sixth of them singletons; the top ten hold about 31%. The material sequenced was blood. V is TRBV28 and J is TRBJ2-7; tentative D call: TRBD1 (5 bases). The receptor comes from a woman in her 30s with Graves' ophthalmopathy. The CDR3 bases are TGTGCCAGCATGGACCAGGGCGACGGGGAGCAGTACTTC. Its protein product is CASMDQGDGEQYF. Based on the CDR3 plus reference TRBV28 and TRBJ2-7, the full variable domain is DVKVTQSSRYLVKRTGEKVFLECVQDMDHENMFWYRQDPGLGLRLIYFSYDVKMKEKGDIPEGYSVSREKKERFSLILESASTNQTSMYLCASMDQGDGEQYFGPGTRLTVT.